This T cell receptor (beta chain) was sequenced for a study of T cells in Graves' hyperthyroidism and ophthalmopathy. Study-wide points: Clonotypes that were expanded in thyroid above 0.001 mostly appeared in blood too.

V was trimmed by 4 bases and J by 0 bases, leaving 10 bases between them. The CDR3 is 14 residues long. The V gene's germline CDR1 is SGHRS and CDR2 YFSETQ. Points on this clonotype: Its antigen remains unidentified.

TCR beta CDR3 sequences were amplified from RNA transcripts. The HTBI primer set served for first-round RT-PCR of the TCR CDR3. TCRdb reanalysed the multiplex PCR reads using MiXCR and keeps one entry per CDR3 protein. This sample has around 190,000 distinct CDR3 sequences, with 17% found just once. The TCR sequence derives from a woman aged 50 to 60 with Graves' hyperthyroidism. Sequencing was performed on blood. This sequence joins TRBV5-1 and TRBJ1-2; D perhaps matches TRBD1 (6 bases). The CDR3 region has the DNA TGCGCCAGCAGCGGACAGAGAGCTAACTATGGCTACACCTTC. This gives the protein CASSGQRANYGYTF.